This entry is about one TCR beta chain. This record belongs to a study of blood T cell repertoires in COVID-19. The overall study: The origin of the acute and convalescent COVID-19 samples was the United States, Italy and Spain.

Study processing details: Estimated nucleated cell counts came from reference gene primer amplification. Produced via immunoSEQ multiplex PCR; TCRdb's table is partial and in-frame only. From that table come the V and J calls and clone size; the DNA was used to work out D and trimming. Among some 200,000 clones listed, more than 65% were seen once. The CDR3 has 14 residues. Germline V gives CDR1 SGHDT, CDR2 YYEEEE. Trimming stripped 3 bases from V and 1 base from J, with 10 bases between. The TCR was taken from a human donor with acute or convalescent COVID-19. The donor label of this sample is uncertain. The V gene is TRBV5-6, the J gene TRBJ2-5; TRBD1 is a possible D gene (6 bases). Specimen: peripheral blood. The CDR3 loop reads CASSSVRGQETQYF. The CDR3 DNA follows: TGTGCCAGCAGCTCGGTCAGGGGCCAAGAGACCCAGTACTTC. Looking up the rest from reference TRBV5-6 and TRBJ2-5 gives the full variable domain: DAGVTQSPTHLIKTRGQQVTLRCSPKSGHDTVSWYQQALGQGPQFIFQYYEEEERQRGNFPDRFSGHQFPNYSSELNVNALLLGDSALYLCASSSVRGQETQYFGPGTRLLVL.